These 2 T cell receptor beta chains share one sample of origin, sequenced in a study of post-analysis software for immune sequencing data. Findings of the study overall: Higher frequency in patients than in controls was seen for about five TRBV segments, with TRBV5-6, TRBV5-1 and TRBV20-1 among them.

Their antigens are not known. Researchers reported that TCR beta cDNA libraries carried unique molecular identifiers. One entry per CDR3 protein results from TCRdb running MiXCR on the PCR reads. The sample contains about 820,000 distinct CDR3 sequences, roughly 58% of which appear only once. Sequences were obtained from blood. Receptor source: a girl aged 5-17 years with multiple sclerosis.

The chain uses TRBV3-1 and TRBJ1-2, with D perhaps TRBD1 (5 bases). Trimming pared 1 base from V and 6 bases from J, leaving 15 bases between. Germline CDR1 reads LGHDT; CDR2 reads YNNKEL (reference sequence). This CDR3 has 15 residues. Written as DNA, the CDR3 is TGTGCCAGCAGCCAAGGGGGCAGGTTAAGGGATGGCTACACCTTC. It codes for CASSQGGRLRDGYTF.

Only one count was recorded for this clonotype. The rearrangement uses TRBV28 and TRBJ1-2; the match to TRBD1 covers 7 bases. This CDR3 region has 13 residues. V was clipped by 6 bases and J by 6 bases; unmatched bases: 7. Germline CDR1 reads MDHEN; CDR2 reads SYDVKM. CDR3 protein: CASRPTGVDGYTF. The CDR3 nucleotides read TGTGCCAGCAGGCCAACAGGGGTGGATGGCTACACCTTC.